This TCR beta chain was captured in a study of blood T cell repertoires in COVID-19 (dated by TCRdb to about 2020). Looking at the study overall: The collaborator samples originated in the United States, Italy and Spain and spanned the acute and convalescent phases of COVID-19. Where HLA class I and class II types were available, the types were taken from metadata supplied by the sample provider, not from assay-based typing. The samples were drawn from two sources: the first 160 participants of the ongoing ImmuneRACE study, and 950 to 1,500 subjects contributed by 6 global collaborators. A de-identified subject ID, COVID-19 status, age in years and sex were almost always included in the sample metadata. The prospective study material was composed of cDNA or gDNA derived from T cells, B-cell-depleted T cells, or PBMCs. The repertoires were released in a freely available public database intended as a resource for research on the immune response to SARS-CoV-2. Deeply sampled blood TCRbeta repertoires from subjects exposed to, actively infected with, or recovered from COVID-19 were included in the dataset.

Enrolling through a virtual design, the prospective study's participants ranged in age from roughly 18 to 89 years and lived across roughly 24 United States geographic areas. Cohort assignment in the prospective study relied on participant-reported clinical history from a screening survey and a study questionnaire. In the prospective study, whole blood, serum and a nasopharyngeal or oropharyngeal swab were collected from each participant by mobile phlebotomists. Over an approximately 2-month period, participants in the prospective study had the option of providing additional blood draws and questionnaires. Before DNA extraction, prospective study blood samples were shipped either frozen or at room temperature. Trimming takes 5 bases from V and 3 bases from J, and the germline ends sit 17 bases apart. Spanning cysteine to phenylalanine, the CDR3 consists of 15 amino acids. Left in the record is the CDR3 DNA by itself, 45 bases read in frame from the first base. Taken from the germline V gene (reference sequence), the CDR1 and CDR2 loops are SGHNT and YYREEE.

The research as a whole found: The amount of clinical and demographic metadata varied by source and participant and was provided uncurated.

The immunoSEQ Assay, a bias-controlled multiplex PCR, was used to amplify TCRbeta CDR3 regions from genomic DNA. For the original study's pipeline: The number of nucleated cells in each sample was estimated from the amplification of reference gene primers within the assay. Sequence reads were collapsed and filtered to measure the absolute abundance of every unique TCRbeta CDR3 rearrangement. Productive Simpson clonality was computed per sample as the square root of Simpson's diversity index over productive rearrangements. TCRdb provides this immuneACCESS table in a form limited to in-frame rearrangements. Some clones are lacking; in checked studies, under half of them reflect an unresolved V gene, and why the rest are absent is not known. V, J and clone size reflect that table, while D and trimming were determined from the DNA. The table for this sample lists roughly 240,000 clones; approximately 89% of them were counted only once. The ten largest make up about 2.5% of the sample.

Worth noting for this clone: It has no known antigen specificity. Base qualities are not recorded, but no much larger clone differs from it by a single base.

The rearrangement joined TRBV5-4 to TRBJ1-1, with TRBD1 perhaps the D gene, on 5 matching bases. The sequence was collected from a woman between 40 and 50 years old with acute COVID-19. Sequencing was carried out using PBMCs or T cells enriched from blood (not recorded which). Here the CDR3 is given as CASRVGGIGDTEAFF. The sequenced DNA: TGTGCCAGCAGGGTGGGGGGTATCGGAGACACTGAAGCTTTCTTT.